This TCR beta chain was profiled in a study of T cells in Graves' hyperthyroidism and ophthalmopathy. Germline CDR1 SNHLY, CDR2 FYNNEI. V lost 0 bases and J 0 bases, leaving 7 bases between the germline ends. The CDR3 runs to 15 residues. Regions amplified from RNA transcripts were the TCR beta CDR3 regions. First-round RT-PCR of the TCR CDR3 relied on the HTBI primer set. One entry per CDR3 protein, called by TCRdb with MiXCR from the multiplex PCR reads. There are hundreds of thousands of distinct CDR3 sequences in the sample; about 14% occur only once, and about 13% lies in the top ten. In this sample, this clonotype turned up many times.

The sample taken for sequencing was blood. The origin of this receptor is a man aged 18 to 35 with Graves' ophthalmopathy. This chain connects TRBV2 to TRBJ2-3; D is undetermined. Here the CDR3 reads CASSEASRSTDTQYF. The CDR3 DNA is TGTGCCAGCAGTGAAGCTAGCCGTAGCACAGATACGCAGTATTTT.